This T cell receptor (beta chain) was captured by sequencing in a study of Ad26.COV2.S vaccination and SARS-CoV-2 variants. Study-level background: Trial arm assignment for the donor was COV1001 Ad26.COV2.S. Donor got 5x10^10 or 1x10^11 viral particles of Ad26.COV2.S.

Some clones are missing from TCRdb's copy, which holds only in-frame ones; the method was immunoSEQ multiplex PCR. The sample includes 440,000 or so clones, around 91% of them seen just once. Study findings and constraints: Vaccine and placebo recipients had comparable breadth of non-spike TCRs.

Sample treatment: roughly 20 received Ad26.COV2.S at low or high dose, single or two shots; 5 received placebo; per-sample allocation not given. It was on day 63 after the first vaccine or placebo injection that samples were taken. As to this clone: As yet, its antigen is unknown.

Germline CDR1 reads KGHSH; CDR2 reads LQKENI. The V and J ends lost 1 base and 8 bases, in that order; junction bases with no gene match: 8. There are 15 residues in the CDR3. The chain carries TRBV18 and TRBJ2-1; TRBD1 matches 7 bases. The clonotype originates from a person aged 18-60 years who received the Ad26.COV2.S COVID-19 vaccine or a placebo. This sample comprised peripheral blood, obtained in a trial of Ad26.COV2.S vaccine versus placebo. The CDR3 here is CASSPLGGPSDEQFF. As DNA, the CDR3 is TGTGCCAGCTCACCACTAGGGGGCCCCTCCGATGAGCAGTTCTTC.